This T cell receptor beta chain was observed in a study of T-cell memory formation after mild COVID-19. With 7 bases clipped from V and 6 bases from J, the junction kept 10 bases outside the gene matches. Germline CDR1 is SQVTM and CDR2 is ANQGSEA. This CDR3 is 13 amino acids long. This clonotype was picked up a small number of times. Antigen: not known. Study-level points and caveats: Clones shrinking between day 15 and 85 showed a balanced CD4/CD8 split, and those that grew later tilted toward CD4+. The appearance of some responding clones in pre-infection memory suggested that cross-reactive memory joined.

Each CDR3 protein gets one entry after TCRdb re-called the 5' RACE reads with MiXCR. Of 30,000 to 50,000 distinct CDR3 sequences in the sample, about 6.7% were seen once. This clonotype was obtained from an adult who had mild COVID-19 (a few samples of this study predate the infection). Cell type and time point are not known. The rearrangement joins TRBV29-1 to TRBJ1-1, with TRBD1 matching over 8 bases. What was sequenced was PBMCs or a T cell subset sorted from them (not recorded which). CDR3 amino acids: CSGLPQGAPEAFF. CDR3 sequence (DNA): TGCAGCGGCCTACCCCAGGGGGCCCCTGAAGCTTTCTTT.